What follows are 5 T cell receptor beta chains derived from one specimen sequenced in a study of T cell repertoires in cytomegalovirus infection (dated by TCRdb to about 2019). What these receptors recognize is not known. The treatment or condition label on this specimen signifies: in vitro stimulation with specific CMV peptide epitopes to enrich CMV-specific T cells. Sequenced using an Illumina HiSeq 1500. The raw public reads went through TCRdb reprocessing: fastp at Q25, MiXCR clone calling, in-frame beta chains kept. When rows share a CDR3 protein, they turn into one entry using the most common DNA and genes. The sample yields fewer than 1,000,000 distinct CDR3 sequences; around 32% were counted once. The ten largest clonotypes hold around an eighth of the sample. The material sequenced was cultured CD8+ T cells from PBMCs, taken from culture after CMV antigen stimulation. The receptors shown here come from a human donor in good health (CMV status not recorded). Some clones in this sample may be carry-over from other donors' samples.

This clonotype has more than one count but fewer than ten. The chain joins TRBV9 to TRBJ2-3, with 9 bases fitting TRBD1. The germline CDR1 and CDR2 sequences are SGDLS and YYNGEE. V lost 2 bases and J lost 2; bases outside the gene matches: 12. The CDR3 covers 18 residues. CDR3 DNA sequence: TGTGCCAGCAGCGTTCCGACCTTGACAGGGGGGAACACAGATACGCAGTATTTT. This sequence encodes CASSVPTLTGGNTDTQYF.

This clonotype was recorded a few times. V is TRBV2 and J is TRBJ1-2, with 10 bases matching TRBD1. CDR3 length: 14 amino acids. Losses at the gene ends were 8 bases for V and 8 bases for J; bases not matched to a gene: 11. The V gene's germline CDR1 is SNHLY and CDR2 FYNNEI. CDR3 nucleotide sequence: TGTGCCAGCTTGTACCCCGGGACAGGGGTCGGCTACACCTTC. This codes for CASLYPGTGVGYTF.

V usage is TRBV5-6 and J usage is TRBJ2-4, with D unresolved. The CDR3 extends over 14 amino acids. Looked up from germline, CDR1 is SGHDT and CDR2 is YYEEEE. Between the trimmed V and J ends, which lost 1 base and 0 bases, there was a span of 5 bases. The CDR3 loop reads CASSLTLAKNIQYF. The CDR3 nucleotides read TGTGCCAGCAGCTTGACCCTAGCCAAAAACATTCAGTACTTC.

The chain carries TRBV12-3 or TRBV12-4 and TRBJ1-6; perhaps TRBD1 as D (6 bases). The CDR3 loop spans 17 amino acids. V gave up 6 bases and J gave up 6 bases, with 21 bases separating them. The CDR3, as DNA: TGTGCCAGCAGCTTTGTTCAGGGGATTTTGGGTAATTCACCCCTCCACTTT. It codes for CASSFVQGILGNSPLHF.

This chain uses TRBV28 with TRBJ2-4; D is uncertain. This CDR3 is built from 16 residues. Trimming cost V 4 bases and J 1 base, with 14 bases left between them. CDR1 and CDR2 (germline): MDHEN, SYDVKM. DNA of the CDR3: TGTGCCAGCAGTTACCTGACGCTCCAGGCCAAAAACATTCAGTACTTC. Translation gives CASSYLTLQAKNIQYF.